This T cell receptor (beta chain) comes out of a study of technical replicates of blood from a few donors. The CDR3 length is 16 residues. CDR1 is KGHSY and CDR2 is FQNENV in the germline V gene. The ends lost 1 base at V and 5 bases at J; junction bases unmatched: 6. This clone appeared once. The table came from immunoSEQ multiplex PCR; TCRdb's copy has only in-frame clones and leaves some out. This table has tens of thousands of clones, roughly 90% appearing once. The chain couples TRBV16 to TRBJ2-1, with TRBD2 identical over 9 bases. Sequences were obtained from T cells isolated from PBMCs. This sequence originates from a human donor in good health. CDR3 in DNA: TGTGCCAGCAGCCAATTTAGACTAGCGGCTAACAATGAGCAGTTCTTC. This encodes CASSQFRLAANNEQFF.